The entry that follows covers one T cell receptor beta chain sequence. The antigen is unknown. This sample is drawn from a study of cytomegalovirus exposure and HLA in healthy donors. General study findings and limits: According to the study, around 180 TCR beta chains were cytomegalovirus-associated.

Primers for the PCR totalled 60 Vbeta and 13 Jbeta. Some clones are missing from TCRdb's copy, which holds only in-frame ones; the method was immunoSEQ multiplex PCR. The sample yields about 120,000 clones, 60% to 75% seen once. The germline V gene has CDR1 MNHEY and CDR2 SMNVEV (reference sequence). V was clipped by 3 bases and J by 3 bases; unmatched bases: 5. The CDR3 extends over 15 amino acids. What was sequenced was PBMCs. This clonotype was obtained from a woman between 40 and 55 years old in good health and CMV-seropositive. The gene calls are TRBV27 and TRBJ2-7; 10 nucleotides match TRBD1. CDR3 amino acids: CASSLYRDRGYEQYF. The CDR3 DNA follows: TGTGCCAGCAGTTTGTACCGGGACAGGGGCTACGAGCAGTACTTC.